These T cell receptor beta chains were read from a single sample in a study of patients and donors after allogeneic stem cell transplantation. One entry per CDR3 protein, called by TCRdb with MiXCR from the RT-PCR reads. The table has about a million distinct CDR3 sequences, approximately 19% seen once. The sequencing sample was made of blood, either unsorted or a sorted T cell fraction (not recorded which). These receptors originate from a human donor who was either an allogeneic HSCT recipient or a stem cell or donor lymphocyte infusion donor (not recorded which). It is not recorded whose cells these are; they may come from a transplant donor. The CDR3 runs from the conserved cysteine through the conserved F or W. A D gene is named only where the DNA matches it firmly. The size entry is marked missing in some rows and otherwise reads once, few, many or a size class.

abundance: NA; d_gene: TRBD2; j_gene: TRBJ2-1; v_gene: TRBV7-2; CDR3nt: TGTGCCAGCAGCTACAGCTGGCTAGCGGGGGGGGCAAATGAGCAGTTCTTC; CDR3aa: CASSYSWLAGGANEQFF
abundance: NA; d_gene: NA; j_gene: TRBJ1-1; v_gene: TRBV7-8; CDR3nt: TGTGCCAGCAGCACCCACATAGGTTTGAACACTGAAGCTTTCTTT; CDR3aa: CASSTHIGLNTEAFF
abundance: NA; d_gene: NA; j_gene: TRBJ1-1; v_gene: TRBV5-1; CDR3nt: TGCGCCAGCAGCTTGTTTGGGATGGAAAACACTGAAGCTTTCTTT; CDR3aa: CASSLFGMENTEAFF
abundance: NA; d_gene: NA; j_gene: TRBJ2-5; v_gene: TRBV12-3/TRBV12-4; CDR3nt: TGTGCCAGCAGTTTAGGCTTTTTGGGGACCCAGTACTTC; CDR3aa: CASSLGFLGTQYF
abundance: NA; d_gene: TRBD2; j_gene: TRBJ2-3; v_gene: TRBV24-1; CDR3nt: TGTGCCACCAGTGACCCCCGCGGGGGAGATACGCAGTATTTT; CDR3aa: CATSDPRGGDTQYF
abundance: few; d_gene: NA; j_gene: TRBJ1-3; v_gene: TRBV9; CDR3nt: TGTGCCAGCAGCGTAGCTTTGGAAGGGGGAAACACCATATATTTT; CDR3aa: CASSVALEGGNTIYF
abundance: few; d_gene: TRBD1; j_gene: TRBJ1-2; v_gene: TRBV12-3/TRBV12-4; CDR3nt: TGTGCCAGCAGTTTAATGGGACAGACTAACTATGGCTACACCTTC; CDR3aa: CASSLMGQTNYGYTF
abundance: NA; d_gene: NA; j_gene: TRBJ2-5; v_gene: TRBV18; CDR3nt: TGTGCCAGCTCACCTAAGGGATCAACGGTGACCCAGTACTTC; CDR3aa: CASSPKGSTVTQYF
abundance: few; d_gene: NA; j_gene: TRBJ2-1; v_gene: TRBV9; CDR3nt: TGTGCCAGCAGCGTAGCTACAACATCCTACAATGAGCAGTTCTTC; CDR3aa: CASSVATTSYNEQFF
abundance: few; d_gene: NA; j_gene: TRBJ2-3; v_gene: TRBV9; CDR3nt: TGTGCCAGCAGCGTAGATACAGGGAAAGCGACGCAGTATTTT; CDR3aa: CASSVDTGKATQYF
abundance: NA; d_gene: TRBD2; j_gene: TRBJ2-1; v_gene: TRBV6-5; CDR3nt: TGTGCCAGCAGTTACTTCAGGACTAGCGGGAGTTCCTACAATGAGCAGTTCTTC; CDR3aa: CASSYFRTSGSSYNEQFF
abundance: few; d_gene: NA; j_gene: TRBJ2-3; v_gene: TRBV10-3; CDR3nt: TGTGCCATCAGTGACCGGGACGGCCCAGATACGCAGTATTTT; CDR3aa: CAISDRDGPDTQYF
abundance: NA; d_gene: NA; j_gene: TRBJ1-1; v_gene: TRBV5-1; CDR3nt: TGCGCCAGCACTTTACAGGGGAACACTGAAGCTTTCTTT; CDR3aa: CASTLQGNTEAFF
abundance: few; d_gene: NA; j_gene: TRBJ1-5; v_gene: TRBV28; CDR3nt: TGTGCCAGCAGTTTAAAGCAGGCTAATCATTTT; CDR3aa: CASSLKQANHF
abundance: NA; d_gene: TRBD2; j_gene: TRBJ2-7; v_gene: TRBV12-3/TRBV12-4; CDR3nt: TGTGCCAGCAGTTTTAGCGGGGGGGCCTACGAGCAGTACTTC; CDR3aa: CASSFSGGAYEQYF
abundance: NA; d_gene: TRBD1; j_gene: TRBJ1-3; v_gene: TRBV6-5; CDR3nt: TGTGCCAGCAGTTACTCCGGGACAGGGGTATCTGGAAACACCATATATTTT; CDR3aa: CASSYSGTGVSGNTIYF
abundance: NA; d_gene: NA; j_gene: TRBJ2-7; v_gene: TRBV4-1; CDR3nt: TGCGCTTCCGGCGGGACCTCTTGGTACGAGCAGTACTTC; CDR3aa: CASGGTSWYEQYF
abundance: few; d_gene: TRBD2; j_gene: TRBJ2-1; v_gene: TRBV5-1; CDR3nt: TGCGCCAGCAGCTGGACTAGCGGGATGAATGAGCAGTTCTTC; CDR3aa: CASSWTSGMNEQFF
abundance: few; d_gene: TRBD2; j_gene: TRBJ2-1; v_gene: TRBV4-3; CDR3nt: TGCGCCAGCAGCCGAGTACAGGGACTAGCGGGGGGTTCTGAGCAGTTCTTC; CDR3aa: CASSRVQGLAGGSEQFF
abundance: NA; d_gene: TRBD2; j_gene: TRBJ2-3; v_gene: TRBV20-1; CDR3nt: TGCAGTGCCCCATTGACTAGCGGGGTAGATACGCAGTATTTT; CDR3aa: CSAPLTSGVDTQYF
abundance: few; d_gene: NA; j_gene: TRBJ2-1; v_gene: TRBV24-1; CDR3nt: TGTGCCACCAGTACTCTTACAGGAGAAAGCTCCTACAATGAGCAGTTCTTC; CDR3aa: CATSTLTGESSYNEQFF
abundance: few; d_gene: NA; j_gene: TRBJ2-7; v_gene: TRBV7-9; CDR3nt: TGTGCCAGCAGCTTAGTTTCCGGGACGAGGAACTACGAGCAGTACTTC; CDR3aa: CASSLVSGTRNYEQYF
abundance: few; d_gene: NA; j_gene: TRBJ2-7; v_gene: TRBV12-3/TRBV12-4; CDR3nt: TGTGCCAGCAGCCCCTCTTCGCGCAGAACCTACGAGCAGTACTTC; CDR3aa: CASSPSSRRTYEQYF
abundance: NA; d_gene: TRBD1; j_gene: TRBJ2-3; v_gene: TRBV15; CDR3nt: TGTGCCACCAGCAGAGATTGGGGGACAGCTACCACAGATACGCAGTATTTT; CDR3aa: CATSRDWGTATTDTQYF
abundance: NA; d_gene: TRBD2; j_gene: TRBJ2-3; v_gene: TRBV6-1; CDR3nt: TGTGCCAGCAGCCGGGGACTAGCGGGAGGTCGCAAAAGCACAGATACGCAGTATTTT; CDR3aa: CASSRGLAGGRKSTDTQYF
abundance: NA; d_gene: NA; j_gene: TRBJ2-7; v_gene: TRBV27; CDR3nt: TGTGCCAGCAGTTCCGAGATATTGGGGGAGCAGTACTTC; CDR3aa: CASSSEILGEQYF
abundance: few; d_gene: NA; j_gene: TRBJ2-1; v_gene: TRBV20-1; CDR3nt: TGCAGCGCCCGGGACCTAGTATACAATGAGCAGTTCTTC; CDR3aa: CSARDLVYNEQFF
abundance: many; d_gene: NA; j_gene: TRBJ2-1; v_gene: TRBV7-2; CDR3nt: TGTGCCAGCAGCTTAGACAGGGACTCCTACAATGAGCAGTTCTTC; CDR3aa: CASSLDRDSYNEQFF
abundance: few; d_gene: NA; j_gene: TRBJ2-1; v_gene: TRBV14; CDR3nt: TGTGCCAGCAGCCAAGTTGAGCAGTTCTTC; CDR3aa: CASSQVEQFF
abundance: few; d_gene: NA; j_gene: TRBJ2-2; v_gene: TRBV27; CDR3nt: TGTGCCAGCAGTTTATCGGATAGGTACACCGGGGAGCTGTTTTTT; CDR3aa: CASSLSDRYTGELFF
abundance: NA; d_gene: NA; j_gene: TRBJ2-7; v_gene: TRBV7-3; CDR3nt: TGTGCCAGCGGGACGGGTTTCTACGAGCAGTACTTC; CDR3aa: CASGTGFYEQYF
abundance: NA; d_gene: NA; j_gene: TRBJ2-6; v_gene: TRBV5-1; CDR3nt: TGCGCCAGCAGCTTGGCAACAGCCTCTGGGGCCAACGTCCTGACTTTC; CDR3aa: CASSLATASGANVLTF
abundance: NA; d_gene: TRBD2; j_gene: TRBJ2-7; v_gene: TRBV29-1; CDR3nt: TGCAGCGTCTGTTGGACTAGCGGGAGCCCCTACGAGCAGTACTTC; CDR3aa: CSVCWTSGSPYEQYF
abundance: few; d_gene: TRBD2; j_gene: TRBJ2-1; v_gene: TRBV20-1; CDR3nt: TGCAGTGCTACTGCGAGCGGGAGGATCATTGGGTCCTACAATGAGCAGTTCTTC; CDR3aa: CSATASGRIIGSYNEQFF
abundance: NA; d_gene: NA; j_gene: TRBJ2-7; v_gene: TRBV12-3/TRBV12-4; CDR3nt: TGTGCCAGCAGCCTACGACGAAGGCCCGATACGTCCTACGAGCAGTACTTC; CDR3aa: CASSLRRRPDTSYEQYF
abundance: few; d_gene: TRBD1; j_gene: TRBJ1-1; v_gene: TRBV4-1; CDR3nt: TGCGCCAGCAGCCAAGATGGACAGGCGAACACTGAAGCTTTCTTT; CDR3aa: CASSQDGQANTEAFF
abundance: few; d_gene: TRBD1; j_gene: TRBJ2-7; v_gene: TRBV6-2/TRBV6-3; CDR3nt: TGTGCCAGCAGTTACTCTGGGTCGGGACAGGGATCCTACGAGCAGTACTTC; CDR3aa: CASSYSGSGQGSYEQYF
abundance: few; d_gene: TRBD2; j_gene: TRBJ2-5; v_gene: TRBV10-3; CDR3nt: TGTGCCATCAGAGGGGAGGGCCAAGAGACCCAGTACTTC; CDR3aa: CAIRGEGQETQYF
abundance: NA; d_gene: TRBD2; j_gene: TRBJ2-2; v_gene: TRBV4-2; CDR3nt: TGTGCCAACGAAGCGGGAGGGCCAAACACCGGGGAGCTGTTTTTT; CDR3aa: CANEAGGPNTGELFF
abundance: few; d_gene: NA; j_gene: TRBJ1-6; v_gene: TRBV27; CDR3nt: TGTGCCAGCAGTTTTAGGGATTCCCGAAATTCACCCCTCCACTTT; CDR3aa: CASSFRDSRNSPLHF
abundance: few; d_gene: NA; j_gene: TRBJ2-3; v_gene: TRBV12-3/TRBV12-4; CDR3nt: TGTGCCAGCAGTTTTAGGGGGGACTCAAACCAGTATTTT; CDR3aa: CASSFRGDSNQYF
abundance: few; d_gene: NA; j_gene: TRBJ1-1; v_gene: TRBV12-3/TRBV12-4; CDR3nt: TGTGCCAGCAGGATATCAGTGGGCACTGAAGCTTTCTTT; CDR3aa: CASRISVGTEAFF
abundance: few; d_gene: TRBD1; j_gene: TRBJ2-7; v_gene: TRBV5-1; CDR3nt: TGCGCCAGCATCATCCGGACAGGTTCCGGCGAGCAGTACTTC; CDR3aa: CASIIRTGSGEQYF
abundance: many; d_gene: TRBD2; j_gene: TRBJ2-1; v_gene: TRBV20-1; CDR3nt: TGCAGTGCTAGACTACTAGCGGGAGAGGTTTACAATGAGCAGTTCTTC; CDR3aa: CSARLLAGEVYNEQFF
abundance: NA; d_gene: TRBD2; j_gene: TRBJ2-7; v_gene: TRBV2; CDR3nt: TGTGCCAGCGAGACTAGCGGGAGGGGCTACGAGCAGTACTTC; CDR3aa: CASETSGRGYEQYF
abundance: NA; d_gene: NA; j_gene: TRBJ2-5; v_gene: TRBV24-1; CDR3nt: TGTGCCACCAGTGACCCTGAACAGGGCAAGATCGAGACCCAGTACTTC; CDR3aa: CATSDPEQGKIETQYF
abundance: NA; d_gene: TRBD2; j_gene: TRBJ2-1; v_gene: TRBV25-1; CDR3nt: TGTGCCAGCAGTGATGCGGGAGGCTTCAATGAGCAGTTCTTC; CDR3aa: CASSDAGGFNEQFF
abundance: few; d_gene: TRBD1; j_gene: TRBJ1-3; v_gene: TRBV20-1; CDR3nt: TGCAGTGCTACCCGGGACAGCTCTGGAAACACCATATATTTT; CDR3aa: CSATRDSSGNTIYF
abundance: NA; d_gene: NA; j_gene: TRBJ1-5; v_gene: TRBV7-2; CDR3nt: TGTGCCAGCAGGGGGAGTAGGGGAAGGAATCAGCCCCAGCATTTT; CDR3aa: CASRGSRGRNQPQHF
abundance: NA; d_gene: NA; j_gene: TRBJ2-3; v_gene: TRBV5-1; CDR3nt: TGCGCCAGCAGCGGGGGAGTGAGCACAGATACGCAGTATTTT; CDR3aa: CASSGGVSTDTQYF